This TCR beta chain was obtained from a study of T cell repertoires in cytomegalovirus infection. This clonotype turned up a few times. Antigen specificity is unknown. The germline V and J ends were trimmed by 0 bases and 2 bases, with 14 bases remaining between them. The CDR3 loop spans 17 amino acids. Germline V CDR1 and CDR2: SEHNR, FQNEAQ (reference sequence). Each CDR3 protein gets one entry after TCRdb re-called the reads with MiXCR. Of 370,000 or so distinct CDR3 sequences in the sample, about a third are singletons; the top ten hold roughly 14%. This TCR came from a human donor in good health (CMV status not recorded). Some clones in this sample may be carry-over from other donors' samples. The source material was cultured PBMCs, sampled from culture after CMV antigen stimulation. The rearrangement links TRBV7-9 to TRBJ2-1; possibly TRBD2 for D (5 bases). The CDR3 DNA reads TGTGCCAGCAGCTTAGCGGACGGGGAGCTTACCTACAATGAGCAGTTCTTC. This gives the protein CASSLADGELTYNEQFF.